These 4 T cell receptor beta chains share one sample of origin, sequenced in a study of human T cells and chemical hapten exposure (dated by TCRdb to the early 2020s). The time point label, read with the paper, signifies: pre-sensitization, week 0. According to the study, the label for this sample's treatment or condition signals: therapeutic diphenylcyclopropenone sensitization with weekly scalp DPC. The library was built by means of RACE. Sequencing was performed on a NextSeq 500. TCRdb reanalyzed the raw reads on its own, using fastp at Q25 for trimming and MiXCR for clone calling, and kept in-frame beta chains. For every CDR3 protein sequence, its rows merge into one entry that carries the most common genes and DNA. The sample yields around 350,000 distinct CDR3 sequences; around 5.5% were counted once. 7% to 10% of the sample belongs to the ten largest clones. The specimen comprised whole blood, sampled in connection with sensitization to the hapten diphenylcyclopropenone (DPC). These receptors all stem from a woman under 30 with alopecia areata. Some clones in this sample may be carry-over from other donors' samples.

This chain joins TRBV4-3 and TRBJ2-6; no definite D call. Germline CDR1 is LGHNA and CDR2 is YSLEER. CDR3 size: 16 residues. Deletions cut 0 bases from V and 0 bases from J, with 6 bases between. The CDR3, as DNA: TGCGCCAGCAGCCAAGAAGGGTACTCTGGGGCCAACGTCCTGACTTTC. It translates to CASSQEGYSGANVLTF.

Only a few counts were recorded for this clonotype. The CDR3 sequence: CVGQGVPGELFF. CDR3 bases: TGTGTGGGACAGGGAGTCCCCGGGGAGCTGTTTTTT. The rearrangement uses TRBV7-9 and TRBJ2-2, with 9 bases matching TRBD1. This CDR3 has 12 residues. Germline values: CDR1 SEHNR, CDR2 FQNEAQ (reference sequence). The entire variable domain, with the rest obtained from reference TRBV7-9 and TRBJ2-2, is as follows: DTGVSQNPRHKITKRGQNVTFRCDPISEHNRLYWYRQTLGQGPEFLTYFQNEAQLEKSRLLSDRFSAERPKGSFSTLEIQRTEQGDSAMYLCVGQGVPGELFFGEGSRLTVL.

In its sample, this clonotype was seen many times. This rearrangement joins TRBV12-3 or TRBV12-4 to TRBJ2-6; no definite D call. The CDR3 is 17 residues long. Trimming shortened V by 5 bases and J by 0 bases, and 14 bases separated the two germline ends. The chain's CDR3 is CASSLPAAVSGANVLTF. CDR3 bases: TGTGCCAGCAGTCTTCCTGCGGCCGTCTCTGGGGCCAACGTCCTGACTTTC.

This clonotype was detected a few times. The chain has TRBV28 and TRBJ1-4; D uncertain. In germline, CDR1 is MDHEN, CDR2 SYDVKM. The V gene lost 6 bases and the J gene lost 8 bases, with 19 bases spanning the gap. CDR3 length: 15 residues. The CDR3 is CASSPAATNREKLFF. The DNA for the CDR3 is TGTGCCAGCAGCCCGGCGGCTACAAATCGAGAAAAACTGTTTTTT.